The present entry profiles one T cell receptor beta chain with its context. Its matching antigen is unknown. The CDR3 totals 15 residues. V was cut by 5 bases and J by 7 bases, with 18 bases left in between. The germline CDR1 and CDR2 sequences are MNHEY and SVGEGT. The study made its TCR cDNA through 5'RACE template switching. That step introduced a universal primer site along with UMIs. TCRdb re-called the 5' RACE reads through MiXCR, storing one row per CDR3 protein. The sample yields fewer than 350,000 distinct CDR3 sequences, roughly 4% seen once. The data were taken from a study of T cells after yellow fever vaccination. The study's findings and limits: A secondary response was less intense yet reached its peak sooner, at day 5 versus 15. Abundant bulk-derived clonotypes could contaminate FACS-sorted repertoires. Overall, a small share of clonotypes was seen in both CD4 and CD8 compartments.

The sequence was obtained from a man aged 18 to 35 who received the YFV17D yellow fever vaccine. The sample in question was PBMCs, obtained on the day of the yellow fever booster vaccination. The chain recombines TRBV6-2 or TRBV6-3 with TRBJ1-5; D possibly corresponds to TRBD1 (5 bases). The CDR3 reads CASSARGQGDQPQHF. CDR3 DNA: TGTGCCAGCAGTGCCCGCGGGCAAGGGGACCAGCCCCAGCATTTT.